The 26 T cell receptor beta chains below all came from one sample that was sequenced in a study of response to subunit inactivated influenza vaccine. MiXCR, applied by TCRdb to the RT-PCR reads, yields one record per CDR3 protein. The table lists more than 700,000 distinct CDR3 sequences, less than 25% of them singletons. Here the sequenced sample was PBMCs from blood, taken about 5 days after vaccination. The receptors derive from a man in his fifties who received an inactivated influenza vaccine.

The chain has TRBV7-2 and TRBJ2-7; no definite D call. The V gene lost 3 bases and the J gene lost 5 bases, with 11 bases spanning the gap. Germline lookup yields CDR1 SGHTA and CDR2 FQGNSA. The CDR3 is 13 amino acids. The CDR3 nucleotides are TGTGCCAGCAGCTTCGGGTTCCTTGACGAGCAGTACTTC. Translated: CASSFGFLDEQYF.

A few counts support this clonotype. The gene calls are TRBV12-3 or TRBV12-4 and TRBJ1-1, with TRBD1 identical over 8 bases. With 9 bases clipped from V and 3 bases from J, the junction kept 6 bases outside the gene matches. This CDR3 region has 13 residues. CDR3 sequence: CASGQGWDTEAFF. The CDR3 DNA reads TGTGCCAGTGGACAGGGATGGGACACTGAAGCTTTCTTT.

This clonotype was detected a few times. The chain carries TRBV4-2 and TRBJ2-7; D possibly uses TRBD1 or TRBD2 (5 bases each). V gave up 2 bases and J gave up 3 bases, with 11 bases separating them. The CDR3 is 14 residues long. Germline V lookup: CDR1 LGHNA, CDR2 YNFKEQ. The CDR3 loop reads CASSQPGPIYEQYF. CDR3 DNA sequence: TGTGCCAGCAGCCAACCGGGACCCATCTACGAGCAGTACTTC.

This clonotype came up many times. The chain combines TRBV5-1 with TRBJ2-2; 7 bases line up with TRBD1. The CDR3 spans 15 residues. The germline V gene encodes CDR1 SGHRS and CDR2 YFSETQ. After removal of 0 bases from V and 3 bases from J, the junction contained 2 bases not matched to a gene. The CDR3, as DNA: TGCGCCAGCAGCTTGGCCGGGACAGACACCGGGGAGCTGTTTTTT. Residues: CASSLAGTDTGELFF.

This clonotype was seen more than once but under ten times. This chain links TRBV11-2 with TRBJ2-1; TRBD2 matches 14 bases. This CDR3 region has 21 residues. V lost 5 bases to trimming and J lost 1 base; unmatched junction nucleotides: 16. Germline CDR1 reads SGHAT; CDR2 reads FQNNGV. This CDR3 is CASSPYPGTGTSGSSYNEQFF. The CDR3 nucleotides read TGTGCCAGCAGCCCCTACCCCGGGACAGGGACTAGCGGGAGTTCCTACAATGAGCAGTTCTTC.

V and J are TRBV7-8 and TRBJ1-6, with TRBD1 matching 11 bases. V lost 2 bases and J lost 1; bases outside the gene matches: 7. Germline V CDR1 and CDR2: SGHVS, FQNEAQ. CDR3 size: 19 residues. This CDR3 reads CASSLRDRGIRSYNSPLHF. The CDR3 DNA is TGTGCCAGCAGCTTAAGGGACAGGGGGATAAGGTCCTATAATTCACCCCTCCACTTT. Combining the CDR3 with reference TRBV7-8 and TRBJ1-6 gives the whole variable domain GAGVSQSPRYKVAKRGQDVALRCDPISGHVSLFWYQQALGQGPEFLTYFQNEAQLDKSGLPSDRFFAERPEGSVSTLKIQRTQQEDSAVYLCASSLRDRGIRSYNSPLHFGNGTRLTVT.

This clonotype was detected many times. The V gene is TRBV5-6, the J gene TRBJ2-5, with TRBD2 matching over 8 bases. The CDR3 length is 12 residues. CDR1 is SGHDT, CDR2 YYEEEE, per germline. V dropped 4 bases and J dropped 4; count of bases not matched to a gene: 0. CDR3 bases: TGTGCCAGCAGCCGGGGGGGAGAGACCCAGTACTTC. It specifies CASSRGGETQYF. Full variable domain (remainder filled in from reference TRBV5-6 and TRBJ2-5): DAGVTQSPTHLIKTRGQQVTLRCSPKSGHDTVSWYQQALGQGPQFIFQYYEEEERQRGNFPDRFSGHQFPNYSSELNVNALLLGDSALYLCASSRGGETQYFGPGTRLLVL.

This clonotype has more than one count but fewer than ten. The V call is TRBV11-2, the J call TRBJ2-5; D is ambiguous. CDR3 length equals 11 residues. V lost 6 bases and J lost 7, with 9 bases in between. Germline CDR1 is SGHAT and CDR2 is FQNNGV. CDR3 coding DNA: TGTGCCAGCAGGCTACGAGGGACCCAGTACTTC. Residues: CASRLRGTQYF.

This clonotype has a handful of counts. The V and J genes are TRBV19 and TRBJ1-1, with 10 bases that match TRBD1. The CDR3 has 14 amino acids. Germline lookup yields CDR1 LNHDA and CDR2 SQIVND (reference sequence). V was clipped by 6 bases and J by 4 bases; unmatched bases: 5. The DNA for the CDR3 is TGTGCCAGTAGGTCCGGGACAGGGGTCACTGAAGCTTTCTTT. It codes for CASRSGTGVTEAFF.

This clonotype came up many times. The V call is TRBV5-1, the J call TRBJ2-1; D might be TRBD1 or TRBD2, each matching 6 bases. The germline V gene has CDR1 SGHRS and CDR2 YFSETQ. Trimming cost V 0 bases and J 5 bases, with 9 bases left between them. The CDR3 spans 14 residues. CDR3 in amino acids: CASSLAGANNEQFF. Here the CDR3 DNA reads TGCGCCAGCAGCTTGGCGGGGGCTAACAATGAGCAGTTCTTC.

CDR3 sequence (DNA): TGCAGTGCTAGGACTAGCGGGATAAATGAGCAGTTCTTC. Translation gives CSARTSGINEQFF. The rearrangement uses TRBV20-1 and TRBJ2-1, with 11 nucleotides matching TRBD2. Per germline, CDR1 DFQATT and CDR2 SNEGSKA (reference sequence). The CDR3 spans 13 residues. The junction had 2 bases not matched to a gene; V was cut back by 3 bases and J by 7 bases.

The chain links TRBV7-6 to TRBJ2-7; D gene uncertain. Looked up from germline, CDR1 is SGHVS and CDR2 is FNYEAQ. V lost 4 bases and J lost 3, with 16 bases in between. CDR3 length: 15 residues. CDR3 bases: TGTGCCAGCAGCTCCGCTAGGTCCCCCGGCTACGAGCAGTACTTC. Translation: CASSSARSPGYEQYF.

This clonotype was detected a few times. This chain connects TRBV6-2 or TRBV6-3 to TRBJ1-1; 7 bases map to TRBD1. The length of the CDR3 is 14 residues. Germline trimming cut 5 bases from V and 6 bases from J; bases unmatched to any gene: 9. From germline, CDR1 is MNHEY and CDR2 SVGEGT. CDR3 in amino acids: CASSDPTGLPEAFF. CDR3 sequence (DNA): TGTGCCAGCAGTGACCCGACAGGGCTTCCTGAAGCTTTCTTT.

This clonotype has just a few counts. The V and J genes are TRBV12-3 or TRBV12-4 and TRBJ1-5, with TRBD1 identical over 7 bases. Trimming removed 6 bases from V and 0 bases from J; junction bases left unmatched: 5. This CDR3 spans 15 amino acids. Here the CDR3 DNA reads TGTGCCAGCAGCTCGACAGGGTATAGCAATCAGCCCCAGCATTTT. Protein: CASSSTGYSNQPQHF.

This clonotype came up a few times. This chain links TRBV7-9 with TRBJ2-7; either TRBD1 or TRBD2 may fit D (5 bases each). V lost 5 bases and J 4 bases, leaving 18 bases between the germline ends. Germline CDR1 and CDR2: SEHNR and FQNEAQ (reference sequence). The CDR3 length is 15 residues. CDR3 loop: CASSSPSRGDYEQYF. Written as DNA, the CDR3 is TGTGCCAGCAGCAGTCCGTCGCGAGGGGATTACGAGCAGTACTTC.

This clonotype was detected ten times or more. The rearrangement joins TRBV5-1 to TRBJ2-7, with D possibly matching TRBD2 (5 bases). The length of the CDR3 is 14 residues. Trimming took off 0 bases at V and 0 bases at J, with 7 bases between the two ends. Germline CDR1 is SGHRS and CDR2 is YFSETQ. The CDR3 sequence is CASSLVGSSYEQYF. The DNA of the CDR3 is TGCGCCAGCAGCTTGGTTGGGAGCTCCTACGAGCAGTACTTC.

The chain carries TRBV11-2 and TRBJ2-3, with TRBD2 identical over 9 bases. The V gene's germline CDR1 is SGHAT and CDR2 FQNNGV. With 4 bases clipped from V and 0 bases from J, the junction kept 14 bases outside the gene matches. CDR3 size: 19 residues. The CDR3: CASSSILWASGTSTDTQYF. For the CDR3, the DNA is TGTGCCAGCAGCTCCATCCTTTGGGCTAGCGGGACTAGCACAGATACGCAGTATTTT.

This clonotype was recorded a few times. The V call is TRBV4-3, the J call TRBJ1-4; D ambiguous. The germline CDR1 and CDR2 sequences are LGHNA and YSLEER. There are 15 residues in the CDR3. The germline V and J ends were trimmed by 6 bases and 5 bases, with 16 bases remaining between them. CDR3 in DNA: TGCGCCAGCAGAAAGGCTGTGGCAGAGAATGAAAAACTGTTTTTT. Amino acid sequence: CASRKAVAENEKLFF.

This clonotype was seen many times. The chain couples TRBV10-3 to TRBJ1-1, with a possible D match to TRBD1 (6 bases). CDR3 size: 14 residues. The V and J ends lost 9 bases and 3 bases respectively, with 17 bases between them. The germline gives CDR1 ENHRY, CDR2 SYGVKD. This CDR3 is CAIKGDIDYTEAFF. In DNA, the CDR3 is TGTGCCATTAAGGGGGACATCGATTACACTGAAGCTTTCTTT.

A few counts support this clonotype. This chain joins TRBV5-6 and TRBJ1-5; 10 bases fit TRBD1. This CDR3 comprises 15 residues. Germline trimming cut 4 bases from V and 5 bases from J; bases unmatched to any gene: 6. Germline CDR1 and CDR2: SGHDT and YYEEEE. The CDR3 DNA reads as TGTGCCAGCAGCGAATTCGGACAGGGGGATCAGCCCCAGCATTTT. It is translated as CASSEFGQGDQPQHF. The full variable domain, completed using reference TRBV5-6 and TRBJ1-5, is DAGVTQSPTHLIKTRGQQVTLRCSPKSGHDTVSWYQQALGQGPQFIFQYYEEEERQRGNFPDRFSGHQFPNYSSELNVNALLLGDSALYLCASSEFGQGDQPQHFGDGTRLSIL.

The chain couples TRBV4-2 to TRBJ2-5; D not certain. CDR1 is LGHNA, CDR2 YNFKEQ, per germline. V was clipped by 0 bases and J by 3 bases, with 11 bases between them. CDR3 size: 15 residues. CDR3 sequence (DNA): TGTGCCAGCAGCCAAGAAAACAGCTTGAAAGAGACCCAGTACTTC. This encodes CASSQENSLKETQYF.

The rearrangement links TRBV12-3 or TRBV12-4 to TRBJ2-3; no definite D call. The V end was cut by 6 bases, the J end by 3 bases, with 13 bases between. CDR3 length: 14 residues. The CDR3 bases are TGTGCCAGCAGCAAAGGCTTGGGGACAGATACGCAGTATTTT. Residues: CASSKGLGTDTQYF.

The J gene is TRBJ2-4, the V gene TRBV12-3 or TRBV12-4, with D maybe TRBD1 (5 bases). V was cut by 3 bases and J by 6 bases, with 9 bases left in between. There are 13 residues in the CDR3. CDR3 loop: CASSLRQTNIQYF. DNA for the CDR3: TGTGCCAGCAGTTTGCGACAGACAAACATTCAGTACTTC.

The chain has TRBV5-6 and TRBJ2-3, with 10 bases matching TRBD2. Unmatched junction bases numbered 12, after V lost 0 bases and J lost 8 bases. Germline CDR1 and CDR2: SGHDT and YYEEEE. The CDR3 is 17 amino acids. The CDR3 is CASSLVRTSGSGGTQYF. For the CDR3, the DNA is TGTGCCAGCAGCTTGGTCCGGACTAGCGGCTCAGGGGGTACGCAGTATTTT.

The sample holds many counts of this clonotype. The CDR3 reads CASSLASRIGNEQFF. The CDR3 coding sequence is TGTGCCAGCAGCTTAGCATCCAGGATAGGGAATGAGCAGTTCTTC. The J gene is TRBJ2-1, the V gene TRBV7-2; D ambiguous. There are 15 residues in the CDR3. Between the trimmed V and J ends, which lost 0 bases and 7 bases, there was a span of 13 bases. Per the germline V gene, CDR1 is SGHTA and CDR2 is FQGNSA.

The chain employs TRBV6-1 and TRBJ2-2, with D hard to call. Germline V CDR1 and CDR2: MNHNS, SASEGT. V was pared by 0 bases and J by 0 bases, with 11 bases between. The CDR3 loop spans 17 amino acids. The DNA of the CDR3 is TGTGCCAGCAGTGAAGCGCTCTCCGGGTCGAACACCGGGGAGCTGTTTTTT. Protein sequence: CASSEALSGSNTGELFF.